The 14 T cell receptor beta chains below all came from one sample that was sequenced in a study of tissue T cells after allogeneic stem cell transplantation. This table comes from immunoSEQ multiplex PCR, and its TCRdb copy is limited to in-frame clones, with some not included. The table lists 15,000 to 20,000 clones, approximately 70% of them singletons, with 0.93% in the top ten. The specimen sequenced was spleen. The receptors shown here come from a female BALB/c mouse in good health. The strain bears MHC haplotype H2-d.

Comments on this clone: Gene names are mouse gene names. The sequenced fragment ends 1 residue before the CDR3 boundary, so the rest is inferred from the germline J gene. The rearrangement joins TRBV31 to TRBJ1-3; D remains unclear. CDR3 length: 14 amino acids. V lost 0 bases, J lost 0 bases, and 6 bases lay in between. CDR1 and CDR2 (germline): GKSSPN, SITVG. This CDR3 is CAWSLSNSGNTLYF. The DNA read from the CDR3 is TGTGCCTGGAGTCTCAGCAATTCTGGAAATACGCTCTAT.

Of note for this clone: The genes and germline here are from mouse. The read terminates 1 residue ahead of where the CDR3 ends, so the germline J gene completes it. The chain recombines TRBV13-2 with TRBJ1-3; 7 bases are a match to TRBD1. From germline, CDR1 is NNHNN and CDR2 SYGAGS (reference sequence). Trimming took 3 bases from V and 0 from J; bases not matched to a gene: 3. CDR3 size: 15 residues. CDR3 DNA, as far as it was read: TGTGCCAGCGGTGCCACAGGGGTTTCTGGAAATACGCTCTAT. It codes for CASGATGVSGNTLY. The complete CDR3 protein is CASGATGVSGNTLYF.

As regards this clone: Germline and genes here are mouse. The read stops 1 residue short of the end of the CDR3; the missing end is completed from the germline J gene. The chain links TRBV2 to TRBJ2-3; D remains unclear. The germline V and J ends were trimmed by 1 base and 0 bases, with 8 bases remaining between them. The V gene's germline CDR1 is LGHNA and CDR2 YSYQKL. The CDR3 is made up of 15 amino acids. This chain's CDR3 is CASSQGTISAETLYF. The part of the CDR3 DNA that was read is TGTGCCAGCAGCCAAGGGACCATTAGTGCAGAAACGCTGTAT.

Regarding this clone: Gene names denote mouse genes. The read finishes 1 residue shy of the CDR3 end, and the germline J gene is used to complete it. The V call is TRBV31, the J call TRBJ2-2; 8 bases are a match to TRBD2. The J segment lost 2 bases and the V segment lost 5 bases, leaving 1 base of the junction unmatched. Per the germline V gene, CDR1 is GKSSPN and CDR2 is SITVG. The CDR3 consists of 13 residues. The CDR3 loop is CAWDWGNTGQLYF. The covered CDR3 bases are TGTGCCTGGGACTGGGGTAACACCGGGCAGCTCTAC. Drawing the rest from reference TRBV31 and TRBJ2-2, the complete variable domain is AQTIHQWPVAEIKAVGSPLSLGCTIKGKSSPNLYWYWQATGGTLQQLFYSITVGQVESVVQLNLSASRPKDDQFILSTEKLLLSHSGFYLCAWDWGNTGQLYFGEGSKLTVL.

This clone has just a few counts. Gene names and germline match the mouse. The sequenced fragment ends 1 residue before the CDR3 boundary, so the rest is inferred from the germline J gene. The J gene is TRBJ2-7, the V gene TRBV5, with 7 bases aligning to TRBD1. V gave up 6 bases and J gave up 0 bases; unmatched junction bases: 2. Germline V lookup: CDR1 LGHNA, CDR2 YNLKQL (reference sequence). This CDR3 has 13 amino acids. Here the CDR3 reads CASRDRSSYEQYF. The CDR3 bases that were read are TGTGCCAGCAGGGACAGGAGCTCCTATGAACAGTAC.

On this clone: Germline and genes here are mouse. The CDR3 goes on 1 residue after the read ends, and that part is filled in from the germline J gene. This chain joins TRBV13-1 and TRBJ1-2; 10 nucleotides line up with TRBD1. The CDR3 runs 14 residues. V gave up 3 bases and J gave up 1 base; unmatched junction bases: 0. The V gene's germline CDR1 is NSHNY and CDR2 SYGAGN. CDR3 DNA, as far as it was read: TGTGCCAGCAGTGGGGACAGGGGAAACTCCGACTACACC. It specifies CASSGDRGNSDYT. The whole CDR3 protein reads CASSGDRGNSDYTF.

About this clone: Gene names refer to mouse genes. The CDR3 end lies 1 residue beyond the end of the read and is filled in from the germline J gene. Other nucleotide sequences in the sample specify the same CDR3. V usage is TRBV13-2 and J usage is TRBJ1-4; a possible D gene is TRBD1 (5 bases). CDR1 is NNHNN, CDR2 SYGAGS, per germline (reference sequence). The CDR3 is 15 amino acids. V was cut by 0 bases and J by 0 bases, with 6 bases left in between. The CDR3 bases that were read are TGTGCCAGCGGTGATGTGGGGGTTTCCAACGAAAGATTATTT. Translating it yields CASGDVGVSNERLF. The CDR3 as a whole reads CASGDVGVSNERLFF.

This clone has more than one count but fewer than ten. Gene names refer to mouse genes. The missing CDR3 end, 1 residue past where the read stops, is filled in from the germline J gene. The genes are TRBV29 and TRBJ1-3; D might be TRBD1 (6 bases). This CDR3 is 13 amino acids long. Trimming shortened V by 7 bases and J by 1 base, and 8 bases separated the two germline ends. Germline V lookup: CDR1 MSHET, CDR2 SYDVDS. The CDR3 loop is CASTGQSGNTLYF. Partial CDR3 DNA: TGTGCTAGCACTGGACAGTCTGGAAATACGCTCTAT.

Concerning this clone itself: Mouse names are used for the genes. CDR3 region: CASSQVTVGDTEVFF. The CDR3 DNA, read in part, is TGTGCCAGCAGCCAAGTGACGGTTGGGGACACAGAAGTCTTC. The J gene is TRBJ1-1, the V gene TRBV5, with D uncertain. The read is 1 residue too short to cover the CDR3 end, so that end is filled in from the germline J gene. This CDR3 is 15 amino acids long. Per the germline V gene, CDR1 is LGHNA and CDR2 is YNLKQL (reference sequence). V was shortened by 1 base and J by 3 bases, with 12 bases between the two germline ends.

As concerns this clone: Each gene name is a mouse one. The read is 1 residue too short to cover the CDR3 end, so that end is filled in from the germline J gene. The rearrangement links TRBV1 to TRBJ1-4; maybe TRBD1 (5 bases). Germline CDR1 is NSQYPW and CDR2 is LRSPGD (reference sequence). V was trimmed by 0 bases and J by 4 bases, leaving 9 bases between them. CDR3 length: 15 residues. Here the CDR3 reads CTCSADAGFNERLFF. The DNA read from the CDR3 is TGCACCTGCAGTGCAGATGCAGGGTTCAACGAAAGATTATTT.

Notes on this clone: Gene names and germline match the mouse. The CDR3 loop reads CAWSDRPSQNTLYF. The CDR3 DNA, read in part, is TGTGCCTGGAGCGACAGGCCTAGTCAAAACACCTTGTAC. This sequence joins TRBV31 and TRBJ2-4, with D possibly being TRBD1 (6 bases). The read comes to an end 1 residue before the CDR3 does, leaving the germline J gene to fill in the end. The germline V and J ends were trimmed by 3 bases and 0 bases, with 10 bases remaining between them. The CDR3 contains 14 residues. Germline V gene sequence: CDR1 GKSSPN, CDR2 SITVG.

Worth noting for this clone: The genes are named according to mouse. The read terminates 1 residue before the CDR3 end, so the remaining end is supplied by the germline J gene. This chain uses TRBV19 with TRBJ2-4, with D perhaps TRBD1 (6 bases). Deletions cut 3 bases from V and 2 bases from J, with 10 bases between. CDR3 length equals 14 residues. CDR1 and CDR2 from the germline V gene are FNHDT and SITEND (reference sequence). CDR3 bases read: TGTGCCAGCAGTAAAGGGACAACTCAAAACACCTTGTAC. Protein sequence: CASSKGTTQNTLY. The entire CDR3 reads CASSKGTTQNTLYF.

Concerning this clone: The gene names here belong to mouse. From the germline J gene comes the end of the CDR3, since the read stops 1 residue before it. The chain has TRBV29 and TRBJ1-3; 12 positions match TRBD1. The germline gives CDR1 MSHET, CDR2 SYDVDS. The ends lost 6 bases at V and 3 bases at J; junction bases unmatched: 3. The CDR3 loop spans 15 amino acids. The CDR3 sequence: CASRGTGGVGNTLYF. The CDR3 bases that were read are TGTGCTAGCAGGGGGACAGGGGGCGTTGGAAATACGCTCTAT.

Concerning this clone itself: Mouse germline and gene names are used. Read coverage stops 1 residue before the CDR3 terminus; the germline J gene supplies the remainder. V usage is TRBV5 and J usage is TRBJ2-2, with D uncertain. The V gene's germline CDR1 is LGHNA and CDR2 YNLKQL (reference sequence). The V and J ends lost 1 base and 4 bases respectively, with 7 bases between them. This CDR3 is 14 amino acids long. The sequenced CDR3 bases are TGTGCCAGCAGCCAAGCCGCAGTCACCGGGCAGCTCTAC. It yields the protein CASSQAAVTGQLY. The whole CDR3 protein is CASSQAAVTGQLYF.